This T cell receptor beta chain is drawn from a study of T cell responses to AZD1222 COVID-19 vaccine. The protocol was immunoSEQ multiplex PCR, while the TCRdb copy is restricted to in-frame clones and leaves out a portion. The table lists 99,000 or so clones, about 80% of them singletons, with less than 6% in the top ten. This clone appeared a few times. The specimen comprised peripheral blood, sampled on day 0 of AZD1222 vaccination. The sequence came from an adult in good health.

CDR3 sequence: CASSLWVTGQMNTEAFF. The CDR3 DNA reads TGTGCCAGCAGCTTATGGGTAACAGGGCAAATGAACACTGAAGCTTTCTTT. The rearrangement joins TRBV5-5 to TRBJ1-1, with TRBD1 as a possible D gene (6 bases). CDR3 length: 17 residues. Deletions cut 2 bases from V and 0 bases from J, with 17 bases between. Per germline, CDR1 SGHKS and CDR2 YYEKEE (reference sequence).